The clone carrying this T cell receptor (beta chain) has a handful of counts. This entry belongs to a study of cytomegalovirus exposure and HLA in healthy donors. The data were produced by immunoSEQ multiplex PCR, yet TCRdb's version contains in-frame clones alone and is incomplete. The repertoire consists of over 200,000 clones, with around 90% occurring once and the leading ten covering 2% to 2.5%. Germline V CDR1 and CDR2: SGHRS, YFSETQ. Trimming pared 4 bases from V and 5 bases from J, leaving 18 bases between. The CDR3 has 15 amino acids. The sequencing input was PBMCs. This chain joins TRBV5-1 and TRBJ2-5; a possible D gene is TRBD1 (6 bases). The sequence was obtained from a woman between 18 and 30 years old in good health and CMV-seropositive. CDR3 amino acids: CASSVQGMVDETQYF. The CDR3 DNA reads as TGCGCCAGCAGCGTACAGGGTATGGTTGACGAGACCCAGTACTTC.